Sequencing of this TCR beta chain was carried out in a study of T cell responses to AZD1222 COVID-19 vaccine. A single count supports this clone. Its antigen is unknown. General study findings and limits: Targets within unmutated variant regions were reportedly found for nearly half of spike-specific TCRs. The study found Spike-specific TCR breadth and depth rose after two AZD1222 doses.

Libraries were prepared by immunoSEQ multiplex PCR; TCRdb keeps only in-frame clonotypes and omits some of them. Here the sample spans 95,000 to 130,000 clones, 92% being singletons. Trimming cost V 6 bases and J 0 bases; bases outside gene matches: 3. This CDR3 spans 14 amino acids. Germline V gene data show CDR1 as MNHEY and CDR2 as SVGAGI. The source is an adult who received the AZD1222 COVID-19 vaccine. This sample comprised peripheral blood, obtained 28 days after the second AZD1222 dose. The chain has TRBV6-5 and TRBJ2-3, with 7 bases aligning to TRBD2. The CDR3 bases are TGTGCCAGCAGCCAGGGAGGGAGCACAGATACGCAGTATTTT. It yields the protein CASSQGGSTDTQYF.